These 5 T cell receptor beta chains were sequenced from one sample in a study of pediatric ulcerative colitis (dated by TCRdb to about 2019). The library was made by the immunoSEQ multiplex PCR assay. This is the immuneACCESS table as TCRdb keeps it, with only in-frame sequences that have V and J called. A part of the clones is gone; compared with another copy, unresolved V genes explain less than half, and the rest is unexplained. For this sample the table gives around 61,000 clones, of which 70% to 90% were detected only once. The top ten clonotypes cover approximately 3.7% of the sample. Sequenced sample: blood. These TCRs come from a boy younger than 18 with severe ulcerative colitis.

The chain links TRBV6-1 to TRBJ2-2; D ambiguous. Deletions cut 0 bases from V and 5 bases from J, with 7 bases between. The CDR3 consists of 14 residues. The germline V gene has CDR1 MNHNS and CDR2 SASEGT. The DNA of the CDR3 is TGTGCCAGCAGTGAAGCGGGCCCTACCGGGGAGCTGTTTTTT. Translated: CASSEAGPTGELFF.

The gene calls are TRBV19 and TRBJ2-1; TRBD2 matches 14 bases. CDR3 size: 16 residues. The V segment lost 7 bases and the J segment 4 bases; nucleotides outside the gene matches: 6. Germline CDR1 reads LNHDA; CDR2 reads SQIVND (reference sequence). In DNA, the CDR3 is TGTGCCAGTACTCCGGGACTAGCGGGAGAATACAATGAGCAGTTCTTC. Residues: CASTPGLAGEYNEQFF.

V gene TRBV4-1 combines with J gene TRBJ2-5; D uncertain. There are 17 residues in the CDR3. CDR1 is MGHRA, CDR2 YSYEKL, per germline. Trimming removed 1 base from V and 3 bases from J, with 18 bases in between. The CDR3 region has the DNA TGCGCCAGCAGCCAAGCGGTGGGCTCGGCCGCTAAAGAGACCCAGTACTTC. Its translation: CASSQAVGSAAKETQYF.

This clone was recorded a few times. The gene calls are TRBV7-3 and TRBJ2-1, with 12 bases that match TRBD2. The CDR3 spans 16 residues. Germline V gives CDR1 SGHTA, CDR2 FQGTGA. The V segment lost 5 bases and the J segment 4 bases; nucleotides outside the gene matches: 6. The CDR3 is CASSRGTSGHYNEQFF. The CDR3 nucleotides read TGTGCCAGCAGCCGAGGGACTAGCGGGCATTACAATGAGCAGTTCTTC.

The rearrangement joins TRBV4-1 to TRBJ1-1; 8 nucleotides agree with TRBD1. The V gene's germline CDR1 is MGHRA and CDR2 YSYEKL. The CDR3 contains 16 residues. V shed 1 base, J shed 1 base, and the junction held 5 bases outside the gene matches. CDR3 sequence reads: CASSQGQGNRNTEAFF. The CDR3 DNA sequence: TGCGCCAGCAGCCAAGGACAGGGGAATCGGAACACTGAAGCTTTCTTT.